Listed here is a single T cell receptor (beta chain). Its antigen specificity is not known. There are no base qualities to consult, and no much larger clone falls within one base. This sample was taken from a study of long-term antiretroviral therapy in people with HIV (dated 2022 in TCRdb). About the study as a whole: The earliest samples were collected about a decade before the 2015 WHO recommendation for immediate ART, when ART was typically delayed until CD4 counts fell. Among the approximately 30 participants with HIV, about 11 were female. From 25 to 30 adults with confirmed HIV infection, the cohort provided approximately 210 cryopreserved PBMC samples, gathered serially across a mean of about six years (range 1-12). No cross-contamination during QIAcube processing was shown when test extractions of a monoclonal T-cell line were performed alongside about 33 polyclonal samples. Whether ART initiation and durable HIV suppression were associated with changes in peripheral blood TRB repertoire composition and diversity was tested in a retrospective serial study. Study-wide findings and limitations: Inferences about post-ART repertoire changes were limited because no data were available on ART adherence, viral resistance or therapy changes. Starting ART was linked to a significant rise in TRB diversity, yet even after long-term ART the diversity remained significantly lower than in transplant donor controls. The samples span the years 2004 to 2017, and the ART regimens used may be less effective than current regimens. HIV repertoires had narrower CDR3 length ranges than controls, and the network structure suggested an antigen-experienced repertoire that shifted only slightly toward naive after ART. Expanded TRB clones identified before ART initiation dominated the repertoire across all time points, though the dominance fluctuated and decreased in many PLHIV after ART. Limited PBMC availability meant only the TCR beta chain was sequenced, without alpha chain pairing. Unsorted PBMC were profiled instead of sorted CD4+ and CD8+ T cells because pre-ART samples had limited cell numbers.

Inclusion was restricted to participants for whom at least one PBMC sample before ART initiation and at least two post-ART samples were available. Every participant with HIV received treatment in the United States of America. Cryopreserved samples of about 0.95-11 million PBMC were thawed and washed before DNA extraction. At the time of the earliest PBMC sample for each participant with HIV, ages ranged from about 23 to 60 years. PBMC samples were contributed by each participant from 1-4 timepoints before ART initiation and 2-8 timepoints after ART initiation, with a median of 7 samples. Serial HIV viral load, CD4+ T-cell count, ART history and demographic data were obtained for every participant. Using a Qiagen kit on a QIAcube, genomic DNA was extracted from unsorted PBMC, with samples processed in batches of 12. The immunoSEQ hsTCRB v3.0 assay was used at survey level resolution to sequence the TRB variable region. The targeted TRB sequencing depth was about 35,000-55,000 T-cell genomes per sample. TRB libraries were pooled and sequenced on an Illumina MiSeq using a v3 150-cycle kit. The study's processing was this. Repertoire analysis ran in R within a reproducible Nextflow workflow covering QC, data transformation and analysis. LymphoSeq2, an R package for AIRR-Seq data exploration, was used to implement custom analyses. Several samples that produced fewer than 5000 total TRB sequences were removed, so some 180 HIV repertoires were analyzed. Among the 188 retained HIV repertoires, 55 to 65 were collected before ART initiation and about 130 were collected after ART initiation. Each repertoire was downsampled to 5000 TRB nucleotide sequences, and summary statistics were averaged across 100 downsampling iterations. The analysis kept only TRB sequences whose CDR3 regions were at least seven amino acids long. A Shannon entropy-derived clonality score and the Gini coefficient were used to measure diversity. In repertoire networks, the top 5000 CDR3 amino acid sequences were linked whenever an edit distance of one separated two sequences. For TRB CDR3 amino acid sequences, GLIPH2 was used to predict antigen specificity groups and MHC restriction. Known CMV, EBV, HIV or tissue antigen associations were flagged by matching CDR3 amino acid sequences against VDJdb and McPAS-TCR. Pre-ART, post-ART and control groups were compared with Wilcoxon signed-rank tests and Holm-Bonferroni correction. As stored in TCRdb, this immuneACCESS dataset retains in-frame rearrangements with V and J assigned. A fraction of the clones does not appear; measured against another copy, unresolved V genes explain less than half of the discrepancy, and the remainder lacks a known reason. D and trimming come from the DNA, and the V and J calls and clone size come from that table. The sample table holds some 35,000 clones, of which approximately 72% were seen once. The ten largest clones add up to roughly 3.5% of the sample.

This receptor was identified in a middle-aged man with HIV. The input for sequencing was unsorted PBMCs, taken 3 years after starting antiretroviral therapy.

The CDR3: CASSRDPRQLSGANVLTF. The DNA sequence is TGCGCCAGCAGCCGAGACCCAAGGCAGCTCTCTGGGGCCAACGTCCTGACTTTC. The chain is assembled from TRBV4-3 and TRBJ2-6, with the D gene uncertain. The cysteine opens and the phenylalanine closes a CDR3 of 18 amino acids. Kept here is only the CDR3 DNA, which spans 54 bases and is read in frame from base 1. CDR1 LGHNA and CDR2 YSLEER are derived from the germline V gene. The trim is 4 bases for V and 0 bases for J, with a gap of 16 bases between the germline ends.